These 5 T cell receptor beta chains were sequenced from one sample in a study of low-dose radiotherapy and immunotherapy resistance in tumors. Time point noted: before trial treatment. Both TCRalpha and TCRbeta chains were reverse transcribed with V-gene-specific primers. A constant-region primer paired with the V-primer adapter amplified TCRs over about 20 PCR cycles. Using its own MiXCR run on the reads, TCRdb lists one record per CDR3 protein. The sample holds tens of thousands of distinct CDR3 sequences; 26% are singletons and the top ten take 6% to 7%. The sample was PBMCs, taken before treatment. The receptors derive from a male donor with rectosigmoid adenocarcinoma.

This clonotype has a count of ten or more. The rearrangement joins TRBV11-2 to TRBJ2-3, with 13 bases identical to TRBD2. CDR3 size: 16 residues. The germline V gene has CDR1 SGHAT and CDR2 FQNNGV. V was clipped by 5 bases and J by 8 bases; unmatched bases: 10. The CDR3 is CASSPGLAGRGGTQYF. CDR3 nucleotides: TGTGCCAGCAGCCCGGGACTAGCGGGGCGCGGGGGTACGCAGTATTTT.

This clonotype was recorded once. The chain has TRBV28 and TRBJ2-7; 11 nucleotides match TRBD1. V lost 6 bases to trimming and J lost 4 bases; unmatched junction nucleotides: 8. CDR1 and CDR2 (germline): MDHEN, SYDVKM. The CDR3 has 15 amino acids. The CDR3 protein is CASSRPGTGGYEQYF. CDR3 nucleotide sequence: TGTGCCAGCAGCCGTCCCGGGACAGGGGGGTACGAGCAGTACTTC.

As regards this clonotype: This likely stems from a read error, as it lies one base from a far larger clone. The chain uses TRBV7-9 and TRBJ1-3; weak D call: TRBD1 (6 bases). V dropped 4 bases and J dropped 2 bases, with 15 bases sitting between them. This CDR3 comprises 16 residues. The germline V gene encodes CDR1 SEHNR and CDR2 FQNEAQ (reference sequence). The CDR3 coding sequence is TGTGCCAGCAGCTCACGTTACGACAGGCCTGGAAACACCATATATTTT. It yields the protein CASSSRYDRPGNTIYF.

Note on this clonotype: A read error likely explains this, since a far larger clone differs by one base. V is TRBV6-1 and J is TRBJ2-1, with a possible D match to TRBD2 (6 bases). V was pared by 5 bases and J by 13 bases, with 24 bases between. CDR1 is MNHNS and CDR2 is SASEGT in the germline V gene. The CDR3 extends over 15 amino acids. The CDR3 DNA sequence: TGTGCCAGCAGTTATCTTGGCGGGAACCAAGAGACCCAGTTCTTC. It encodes CASSYLGGNQETQFF.

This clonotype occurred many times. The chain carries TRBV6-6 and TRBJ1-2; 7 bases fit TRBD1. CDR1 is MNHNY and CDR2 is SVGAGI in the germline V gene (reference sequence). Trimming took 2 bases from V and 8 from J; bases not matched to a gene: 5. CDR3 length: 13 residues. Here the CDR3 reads CASSYDRAGGYTF. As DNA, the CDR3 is TGTGCCAGCAGTTACGACAGGGCAGGAGGCTACACCTTC.